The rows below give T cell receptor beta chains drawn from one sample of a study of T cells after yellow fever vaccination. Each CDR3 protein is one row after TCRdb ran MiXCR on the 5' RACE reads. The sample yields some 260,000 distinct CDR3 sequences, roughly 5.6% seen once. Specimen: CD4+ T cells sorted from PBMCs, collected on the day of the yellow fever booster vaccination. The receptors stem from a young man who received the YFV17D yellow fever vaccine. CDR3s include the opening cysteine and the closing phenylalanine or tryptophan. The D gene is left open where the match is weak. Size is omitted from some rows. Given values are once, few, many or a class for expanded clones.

CDR3: CATSHYSSGANVLTF
DNA: TGTGCCACCAGTCACTACAGCTCTGGGGCCAACGTCCTGACTTTC
J: TRBJ2-6
size: few
D: .
V: TRBV24-1

CDR3: CASSFRGENIQYF
DNA: TGCGCCAGCAGCTTCAGGGGCGAAAACATTCAGTACTTC
J: TRBJ2-4
size: many
D: .
V: TRBV5-1

CDR3: CASSYWTGGRETQYF
DNA: TGTGCCAGCAGTTACTGGACGGGGGGGAGAGAGACCCAGTACTTC
J: TRBJ2-5
size: .
D: TRBD2
V: TRBV27

CDR3: CASSRRATGELFF
DNA: TGTGCCAGCAGCCGCCGGGCCACCGGGGAGCTGTTTTTT
J: TRBJ2-2
size: few
D: .
V: TRBV3-1

CDR3: CSARDPRRSTDTQYF
DNA: TGCAGTGCTAGAGATCCCCGGAGGAGCACAGATACGCAGTATTTT
J: TRBJ2-3
size: .
D: .
V: TRBV20-1

CDR3: CASRSGTSGGVETQYF
DNA: TGTGCCAGCAGGTCCGGGACTAGCGGGGGGGTGGAGACCCAGTACTTC
J: TRBJ2-5
size: few
D: TRBD2
V: TRBV6-6

CDR3: CASSLRWRDSQETQYF
DNA: TGTGCCAGCAGCTTGAGATGGCGGGACTCCCAAGAGACCCAGTACTTC
J: TRBJ2-5
size: many
D: .
V: TRBV7-2

CDR3: CASSLAGVTTSYNEQFF
DNA: TGCGCCAGCAGCTTGGCCGGGGTGACTACCTCCTACAATGAGCAGTTCTTC
J: TRBJ2-1
size: few
D: .
V: TRBV5-1

CDR3: CASSVFPGAYGYTF
DNA: TGTGCCAGCAGCGTATTTCCAGGGGCCTATGGCTACACCTTC
J: TRBJ1-2
size: few
D: .
V: TRBV9

CDR3: CSASPVNTEAFF
DNA: TGCAGTGCTTCTCCGGTAAACACTGAAGCTTTCTTT
J: TRBJ1-1
size: few
D: .
V: TRBV20-1

CDR3: CASSYRDQPQHF
DNA: TGTGCCAGCAGCTACCGGGATCAGCCCCAGCATTTT
J: TRBJ1-5
size: many
D: .
V: TRBV11-2

CDR3: CASSMGGSRDQYF
DNA: TGTGCCAGCAGCATGGGGGGGAGCAGGGACCAGTACTTC
J: TRBJ2-5
size: .
D: TRBD2
V: TRBV7-3

CDR3: CASSLAGPYEQYF
DNA: TGTGCCAGCAGCTTAGCTGGGCCCTACGAGCAGTACTTC
J: TRBJ2-7
size: many
D: .
V: TRBV11-1

CDR3: CASSQAPGGPGNLDTQYF
DNA: TGCGCCAGCAGCCAGGCCCCGGGGGGACCCGGGAATTTAGATACGCAGTATTTT
J: TRBJ2-3
size: .
D: TRBD2
V: TRBV4-1

CDR3: CSAMTTYSTDTQYF
DNA: TGCAGTGCGATGACGACATATAGCACAGATACGCAGTATTTT
J: TRBJ2-3
size: few
D: .
V: TRBV20-1

CDR3: CASSLGGGRPQPQHF
DNA: TGTGCCAGCAGCTTAGGGGGGGGCAGACCTCAGCCCCAGCATTTT
J: TRBJ1-5
size: few
D: .
V: TRBV11-2

CDR3: CASRNTGGGYGYTF
DNA: TGTGCCAGCAGGAATACAGGGGGCGGCTATGGCTACACCTTC
J: TRBJ1-2
size: many
D: TRBD1
V: TRBV11-2

CDR3: CASSPTRDRGGQPQHF
DNA: TGTGCCAGCTCACCAACCCGGGACAGGGGCGGTCAGCCCCAGCATTTT
J: TRBJ1-5
size: many
D: TRBD1
V: TRBV18

CDR3: CASSDFGLGDTQYF
DNA: TGCGCCAGCAGTGATTTTGGTTTAGGGGATACGCAGTATTTT
J: TRBJ2-3
size: .
D: .
V: TRBV10-1

CDR3: CSARDKLRTGNDEQYF
DNA: TGCAGTGCTAGAGATAAACTAAGGACAGGGAATGACGAGCAGTACTTC
J: TRBJ2-7
size: .
D: TRBD1
V: TRBV20-1

CDR3: CAIRPHTGTAGNTIYF
DNA: TGTGCCATCAGACCCCATACCGGGACAGCCGGAAACACCATATATTTT
J: TRBJ1-3
size: many
D: TRBD1
V: TRBV10-3

CDR3: CASSVETENTGELFF
DNA: TGTGCCAGCAGCGTAGAGACGGAAAACACCGGGGAGCTGTTTTTT
J: TRBJ2-2
size: many
D: .
V: TRBV9

CDR3: CSARRSSGASADTQYF
DNA: TGCAGTGCTAGGAGAAGTAGCGGGGCAAGCGCAGATACGCAGTATTTT
J: TRBJ2-3
size: .
D: TRBD2
V: TRBV20-1

CDR3: CSASDRPKETQYF
DNA: TGCAGTGCTTCCGACAGGCCTAAAGAGACCCAGTACTTC
J: TRBJ2-5
size: many
D: .
V: TRBV20-1

CDR3: CASSLALHSNQPQHF
DNA: TGTGCCAGCAGTTTAGCGCTTCACAGTAATCAGCCCCAGCATTTT
J: TRBJ1-5
size: .
D: .
V: TRBV12-3/TRBV12-4

CDR3: CASSQQGWDEQFF
DNA: TGTGCCAGCAGCCAGCAGGGTTGGGATGAGCAGTTCTTC
J: TRBJ2-1
size: .
D: .
V: TRBV7-3

CDR3: CASSPDRSTDTQYF
DNA: TGTGCCAGCAGCCCCGACCGAAGCACAGATACGCAGTATTTT
J: TRBJ2-3
size: many
D: .
V: TRBV7-2

CDR3: CSAPDSSREAQHF
DNA: TGCAGTGCCCCGGACAGTTCCCGGGAGGCCCAGCATTTT
J: TRBJ1-5
size: .
D: .
V: TRBV20-1

CDR3: CASSLGGASPSYEQYF
DNA: TGCGCCAGCAGCTTGGGGGGGGCCTCACCCTCCTACGAGCAGTACTTC
J: TRBJ2-7
size: many
D: .
V: TRBV5-1

CDR3: CASSRTTGANVLTF
DNA: TGTGCCAGCAGCCGCACAACTGGGGCCAACGTCCTGACTTTC
J: TRBJ2-6
size: few
D: .
V: TRBV14

CDR3: CASREGTDTQYF
DNA: TGTGCCAGCCGCGAGGGGACAGATACGCAGTATTTT
J: TRBJ2-3
size: many
D: .
V: TRBV7-8

CDR3: CASSQMGGSYEQYF
DNA: TGTGCCAGCAGCCAGATGGGGGGATCCTACGAGCAGTACTTC
J: TRBJ2-7
size: few
D: .
V: TRBV7-2